This entry is about one TCR beta chain. Its specificity is not known. These data come from a study of Tregs in tolerant kidney transplant recipients. General study results and limits: The small number of patients limits these findings pending further validation. Tregs expanded with activated donor B cells seemed most donor-specific. No direct test of biological reproducibility was done here.

V was pared by 8 bases and J by 0 bases, with 11 bases between. The germline CDR1 and CDR2 sequences are WSHSY and SAAADI. CDR3 size: 13 residues. Clones were sequenced by immunoSEQ multiplex PCR, and TCRdb holds only the in-frame ones, with some missing. In the table there are some 70,000 clones, roughly 84% of which are singletons. Thawed PBMCs were FACS-sorted into unstimulated CD4+CD25+CD127- regulatory T cells, CD4+CD25- non-regulatory cells, CD4 and CD8 cells. This TCR was sampled from a human donor in good health. Sequencing was performed on CD4+ T cells from blood. The V call is TRBV10-2, the J call TRBJ2-7, with unresolved D. CDR3 region: CASSLLSSYEQYF. The CDR3 nucleotides are TGCGCCAGCTCACTCCTGAGCTCCTACGAGCAGTACTTC.